This record concerns one T cell receptor (beta chain) sequence. Antigen unknown. This sample is part of a study of long-term antiretroviral therapy in people with HIV. Per individual, the PBMC samples numbered at least one pre-ART and at least two post-ART. The V and J ends lost 0 bases and 5 bases, in that order; junction bases with no gene match: 8. There are 16 residues in the CDR3. CDR1 and CDR2 (germline): MNHEY, SVGAGI. The authors ran the immunoSEQ assay, v3.0, at survey level. For every sample, sequencing targeted roughly 40,000-55,000 T-cell genomes. Only in-frame clones appear in the TCRdb table, and some are missing; sequencing was by immunoSEQ multiplex PCR. The sample gives 11,000 to 15,000 clones, approximately 85% of which show up once; around a tenth is in the top ten. Study results and limitations: Gathering of blood took place between about 2003 and 2017, possibly under older ART regimens. Dominant in the repertoire at all time points were clones expanded before ART.

The TCR sequence derives from a man aged 35 to 55 with HIV. The source material was unsorted PBMCs, sampled 6.2 years after starting antiretroviral therapy. The rearrangement links TRBV6-5 to TRBJ2-7, with 9 nucleotides matching TRBD1. The CDR3 is CASSYSHTGGVNEQYF. The CDR3 DNA is TGTGCCAGCAGTTACTCGCATACAGGGGGCGTCAACGAGCAGTACTTC.